The 26 T cell receptor beta chains below all came from one sample that was sequenced in a study of blood T cell repertoires in COVID-19. Assay: immunoSEQ multiplex PCR; the TCRdb copy retains only in-frame clones and omits some. The sample carries over 250,000 clones, roughly 90% recorded once. Sequencing was performed on PBMCs or T cells enriched from blood (not recorded which). The source is a man aged 60-69 years who had recovered from COVID-19.

This sequence joins TRBV3-1 (or the pseudogene TRBV3-2) and TRBJ1-1; 9 bases fit TRBD1. The CDR3 sequence is 18 residues long. V shed 4 bases and J 0 bases; nucleotides not matched to a gene: 12. The germline gives CDR1 LGHDT, CDR2 YNNKEL (reference sequence). CDR3 coding DNA: TGTGCCAGCAGCCGCGTTCCGGGACAGGGTGGTTTGAACACTGAAGCTTTCTTT. Its translation is CASSRVPGQGGLNTEAFF.

The chain employs TRBV24-1 and TRBJ2-5; 10 bases map to TRBD1. Germline-derived CDR1 and CDR2 are KGHDR and SFDVKD. CDR3 size: 16 residues. V was clipped by 4 bases and J by 4 bases; unmatched bases: 8. For the CDR3, the DNA is TGTGCCACCAGTGAGGGACAGGGGCGGATTGGAGAGACCCAGTACTTC. Residues: CATSEGQGRIGETQYF.

J is TRBJ1-5 and V is TRBV6-5, with a weak D call TRBD1 (5 bases). V was trimmed by 8 bases and J by 4 bases, leaving 12 bases between them. Per the germline V gene, CDR1 is MNHEY and CDR2 is SVGAGI. The CDR3 consists of 13 residues. This CDR3 is CASRRQINQPQHF. In nucleotides, the CDR3 is TGTGCCAGCCGACGACAGATAAATCAGCCCCAGCATTTT.

The chain is built from TRBV27 and TRBJ1-5, with D perhaps matching TRBD1 (6 bases). The CDR3 length is 16 residues. The germline V gene encodes CDR1 MNHEY and CDR2 SMNVEV (reference sequence). Trimming pared 6 bases from V and 0 bases from J, leaving 15 bases between. CDR3 region: CASRGAATNSNQPQHF. In DNA, the CDR3 is TGTGCCAGCAGGGGGGCGGCCACTAATAGCAATCAGCCCCAGCATTTT.

The J gene is TRBJ2-7, the V gene TRBV19; 9 nucleotides line up with TRBD2. Germline lookup yields CDR1 LNHDA and CDR2 SQIVND (reference sequence). The V segment lost 4 bases and the J segment 2 bases; nucleotides outside the gene matches: 0. The CDR3 covers 13 residues. In DNA, the CDR3 is TGTGCCAGTAGTAGCGGGAGGGCCTACGAGCAGTACTTC. As protein: CASSSGRAYEQYF.

The chain employs TRBV30 and TRBJ2-1; 9 bases align to TRBD1. The trim removed 4 bases at V and 8 bases at J, leaving 3 bases unmatched. This CDR3 is built from 12 residues. The germline gives CDR1 GTSNPN, CDR2 SVGIG (reference sequence). CDR3 loop: CAWNRQGDEQFF. The CDR3 DNA is TGTGCCTGGAACCGACAGGGGGATGAGCAGTTCTTC.

The chain is built from TRBV6-5 and TRBJ2-5; 7 nucleotides align to TRBD2. Per germline, CDR1 MNHEY and CDR2 SVGAGI. V lost 6 bases to trimming and J lost 3 bases; unmatched junction nucleotides: 4. The CDR3 has 13 amino acids. CDR3 in amino acids: CASSPGLEETQYF. For the CDR3, the DNA is TGTGCCAGCAGCCCCGGACTAGAAGAGACCCAGTACTTC.

The chain uses TRBV6-5 and TRBJ1-5; D is ambiguous. The length of the CDR3 is 13 residues. Trimming removed 0 bases at V and 6 bases at J, with 6 bases between. Germline V lookup: CDR1 MNHEY, CDR2 SVGAGI. CDR3: CASSYSMAQPQHF. CDR3 sequence (DNA): TGTGCCAGCAGTTACTCGATGGCTCAGCCCCAGCATTTT.

The DNA of the CDR3 is TGTGCCAGCAGCCACAGGACAGCGAACACTGAAGCTTTCTTT. It specifies CASSHRTANTEAFF. The V call is TRBV4-2, the J call TRBJ1-1, with D possibly TRBD1 on 6 matching bases. CDR3 length: 14 amino acids. Trimming cost V 3 bases and J 1 base, with 9 bases left between them. Germline V gene data show CDR1 as LGHNA and CDR2 as YNFKEQ.

In the case of this clone: Other DNA variants within this sample encode the same CDR3. CDR3 sequence reads: CSVLRGETQYF. DNA for the CDR3: TGCAGCGTTCTAAGGGGAGAGACCCAGTACTTC. The rearrangement uses TRBV29-1 and TRBJ2-5; D perhaps matches TRBD1 (5 bases). Germline CDR1 reads SQVTM; CDR2 reads ANQGSEA. This CDR3 has 11 residues. The ends were cut back, 5 bases at V and 4 bases at J, with 8 bases in the middle.

The chain joins TRBV27 to TRBJ1-5; a weak D match, TRBD1 (5 bases). The CDR3 runs 14 residues. From germline, CDR1 is MNHEY and CDR2 SMNVEV (reference sequence). V was trimmed by 7 bases and J by 5 bases, leaving 15 bases between them. The CDR3 region has the DNA TGTGCCAGCAATCCGTCAGGACAACATCAGCCCCAGCATTTT. It specifies CASNPSGQHQPQHF.

The gene calls are TRBV30 and TRBJ1-2; 7 nucleotides agree with TRBD1. The length of the CDR3 is 13 residues. Germline V gene sequence: CDR1 GTSNPN, CDR2 SVGIG (reference sequence). V lost 2 bases, J lost 4 bases, and 4 bases stayed unmatched. The CDR3 nucleotides read TGTGCCTGGAGTTTAGGGGGCGCCTATGGCTACACCTTC. Translation gives CAWSLGGAYGYTF.

This clone showed up just a few times. V is TRBV15 and J is TRBJ2-1, with a weak D call TRBD1 (6 bases). The length of the CDR3 is 13 residues. Trimming took 3 bases from V and 11 from J, leaving 14 bases between them. In germline, CDR1 is LNHNV, CDR2 YYDKDF (reference sequence). The CDR3 region is CATSSARGGKQFF. CDR3 DNA: TGTGCCACCAGCAGTGCCAGGGGTGGTAAGCAGTTCTTC.

The chain uses TRBV5-1 and TRBJ2-7, with D uncertain. CDR3 size: 15 residues. CDR1 and CDR2 (germline): SGHRS, YFSETQ. V was clipped by 4 bases and J by 3 bases, with 17 bases between them. The chain's CDR3 is CASSPRYAAGYEQYF. CDR3 nucleotides: TGCGCCAGCAGCCCCAGGTATGCCGCCGGCTACGAGCAGTACTTC.

The V call is TRBV4-1, the J call TRBJ2-5, with 12 bases lining up with TRBD2. The germline gives CDR1 MGHRA, CDR2 YSYEKL. This CDR3 spans 17 amino acids. The trim removed 0 bases at V and 5 bases at J, leaving 7 bases unmatched. DNA for the CDR3: TGCGCCAGCAGCCAAGAGAAGACTAGCGGGGGAGTTGAGACCCAGTACTTC. The encoded protein is CASSQEKTSGGVETQYF.

The chain employs TRBV24-1 and TRBJ1-2, with 8 nucleotides matching TRBD1. The junction had 8 bases not matched to a gene; V was cut back by 4 bases and J by 2 bases. Germline values: CDR1 KGHDR, CDR2 SFDVKD. The CDR3 runs to 16 residues. CDR3 sequence: CATSDSSGTGNYGYTF. In DNA, the CDR3 is TGTGCCACCAGTGACTCGTCCGGGACAGGAAACTATGGCTACACCTTC.

The chain has TRBV3-1 (or the pseudogene TRBV3-2) and TRBJ2-3; D not resolved. CDR1 and CDR2 from the germline V gene are LGHDT and YNNKEL (reference sequence). V was shortened by 3 bases and J by 0 bases, with 10 bases between the two germline ends. The CDR3 contains 15 residues. The CDR3 protein is CASSQQFSSTDTQYF. The CDR3 nucleotides are TGTGCCAGCAGCCAGCAGTTTTCTAGCACAGATACGCAGTATTTT.

About this clone: The same CDR3 is also encoded by other DNA sequences in this sample. The chain combines TRBV12-3 or TRBV12-4 with TRBJ1-2; 7 bases fit TRBD1. This CDR3 is built from 11 residues. Trimming cost V 8 bases and J 4 bases; bases outside gene matches: 1. CDR3 sequence reads: CASGTAYGYTF. The CDR3, as DNA: TGTGCCAGCGGGACAGCCTATGGCTACACCTTC.

CDR3: CARVFGYRKVAFF. CDR3 in DNA: TGTGCCAGGGTCTTTGGGTACAGGAAGGTAGCTTTCTTT. The V and J genes are TRBV7-3 and TRBJ1-1; D perhaps matches TRBD1 (5 bases). CDR1 and CDR2 (germline): SGHTA, FQGTGA. CDR3 length: 13 amino acids. Trimming pared 9 bases from V and 10 bases from J, leaving 21 bases between.

The rearrangement uses TRBV7-6 and TRBJ1-2, with a tentative D call TRBD1 (6 bases). CDR3 length: 13 amino acids. Germline CDR1 reads SGHVS; CDR2 reads FNYEAQ. V lost 7 bases and J lost 12, with 21 bases in between. DNA for the CDR3: TGTGCCAGCATCCCCGGGGGGGCAGGGACGGACACCTTC. It specifies CASIPGGAGTDTF.

The genes are TRBV29-1 and TRBJ1-1; D possibly corresponds to TRBD1 (5 bases). The germline CDR1 and CDR2 sequences are SQVTM and ANQGSEA. The CDR3 covers 13 residues. V lost 6 bases, J lost 5 bases, and 16 bases lay in between. CDR3 in amino acids: CSVANRGGTEAFF. In nucleotides, the CDR3 is TGCAGCGTAGCGAATCGGGGGGGGACTGAAGCTTTCTTT. The full variable domain, with the rest looked up from reference TRBV29-1 and TRBJ1-1, is SAVISQKPSRDICQRGTSLTIQCQVDSQVTMMFWYRQQPGQSLTLIATANQGSEATYESGFVIDKFPISRPNLTFSTLTVSNMSPEDSSIYLCSVANRGGTEAFFGQGTRLTVV.

The gene calls are TRBV2 and TRBJ1-2, with D maybe TRBD1 (6 bases). CDR3 length: 13 residues. CDR1 is SNHLY, CDR2 FYNNEI, per germline. V was cut by 5 bases and J by 7 bases, with 14 bases left in between. The CDR3 loop is CASSNQGLAGYTF. In nucleotides, the CDR3 is TGTGCCAGCAGTAATCAGGGGCTGGCTGGCTACACCTTC.

V usage is TRBV10-2 and J usage is TRBJ2-7, with TRBD2 identical over 9 bases. Germline V gene data show CDR1 as WSHSY and CDR2 as SAAADI. V trimming: 4 bases; J trimming: 0 bases; junction bases outside the gene matches: 22. This CDR3 has 21 residues. The CDR3 protein is CASSGGGGFGRPGTSSYEQYF. DNA of the CDR3: TGCGCCAGCAGTGGCGGGGGGGGGTTCGGCAGGCCCGGGACAAGCTCCTACGAGCAGTACTTC.

The rearrangement links TRBV7-9 to TRBJ2-2, with D maybe TRBD2 (5 bases). The germline CDR1 and CDR2 sequences are SEHNR and FQNEAQ (reference sequence). This CDR3 spans 13 amino acids. The V gene lost 4 bases and the J gene lost 5 bases, with 8 bases spanning the gap. CDR3 in DNA: TGTGCCAGCAGCTCGAAGCGGACCGGGGAGCTGTTTTTT. Amino acids: CASSSKRTGELFF.

This clone was detected a few times. The chain has TRBV5-6 and TRBJ1-4; 8 nucleotides match TRBD1. The V gene end was trimmed by 3 bases and the J gene end by 2 bases; junction bases not matched to a gene: 0. The CDR3 runs 14 residues. Germline-derived CDR1 and CDR2 are SGHDT and YYEEEE. The CDR3: CASSYRGTNEKLFF. The DNA for the CDR3 is TGTGCCAGCAGCTACAGGGGGACTAATGAAAAACTGTTTTTT.

The chain is built from TRBV5-5 and TRBJ2-7, with TRBD2 matching over 7 bases. The CDR3 is made up of 15 amino acids. Germline V gene sequence: CDR1 SGHKS, CDR2 YYEKEE (reference sequence). After removal of 2 bases from V and 0 bases from J, the junction contained 5 bases not matched to a gene. In DNA, the CDR3 is TGTGCCAGCAGCTTACTAGCGACCGGCTCCTACGAGCAGTACTTC. This sequence encodes CASSLLATGSYEQYF. Complete variable domain (other parts from reference TRBV5-5 and TRBJ2-7): DAGVTQSPTHLIKTRGQQVTLRCSPISGHKSVSWYQQVLGQGPQFIFQYYEKEERGRGNFPDRFSARQFPNYSSELNVNALLLGDSALYLCASSLLATGSYEQYFGPGTRLTVT.